What follows are 23 T cell receptor beta chains derived from one specimen sequenced in a study of cytotoxic CD8 clonotypes in ibrutinib-treated CLL. Sequencing was performed with immunoSEQ multiplex PCR; in TCRdb, only in-frame clones are kept and a portion is missing. Here the sample spans fewer than 400,000 clones, approximately 67% being singletons. The specimen was PBMCs, collected after 36 months of ibrutinib treatment. These TCRs come from a human donor with chronic lymphocytic leukemia.

The chain is built from TRBV6-5 and TRBJ2-1; 8 bases fit TRBD1. The CDR3 has 15 amino acids. Germline values: CDR1 MNHEY, CDR2 SVGAGI. Losses at the gene ends were 7 bases for V and 6 bases for J; bases not matched to a gene: 11. CDR3 sequence: CASNQGQGKTNEQFF. As DNA, the CDR3 is TGTGCCAGCAATCAAGGACAGGGAAAAACCAATGAGCAGTTCTTC.

The chain carries TRBV19 and TRBJ2-5; D perhaps matches TRBD1 (5 bases). CDR1 and CDR2 (germline): LNHDA, SQIVND (reference sequence). The CDR3 runs 14 residues. The V and J ends lost 5 bases and 2 bases respectively, with 12 bases between them. The CDR3 spells CASSPLDRQETQYF. The CDR3 DNA is TGTGCCAGTAGTCCGCTCGACAGACAAGAGACCCAGTACTTC.

This clone came up a few times. Other DNA sequences from this sample encode an identical CDR3 as well. The chain has TRBV7-9 and TRBJ1-1, with TRBD1 matching over 7 bases. V lost 1 base to trimming and J lost 4 bases; unmatched junction nucleotides: 0. CDR3 size: 13 residues. Germline CDR1 SEHNR, CDR2 FQNEAQ (reference sequence). The CDR3 region is CASSLGQGTEAFF. The CDR3 region has the DNA TGTGCCAGCAGCTTAGGACAGGGCACTGAAGCTTTCTTT.

This clone was found a few times. The chain joins TRBV7-3 to TRBJ2-3; possibly TRBD1 or TRBD2 for D (6 bases each). V shed 0 bases and J shed 0 bases, with 7 bases lying between them. Germline values: CDR1 SGHTA, CDR2 FQGTGA. This CDR3 contains 15 residues. The CDR3 here is CASSLTGGSTDTQYF. The CDR3 nucleotides read TGTGCCAGCAGCTTAACCGGGGGCAGCACAGATACGCAGTATTTT.

The chain links TRBV2 to TRBJ2-2, with D possibly called TRBD1 or TRBD2 (5 bases each). Germline loops: CDR1 SNHLY, CDR2 FYNNEI. The CDR3 runs 15 residues. V lost 6 bases to trimming and J lost 1 base, with 12 bases between them. In nucleotides, the CDR3 is TGTGCCAGCAGCCCTGGGACGGGGAACACCGGGGAGCTGTTTTTT. It yields the protein CASSPGTGNTGELFF.

The chain carries TRBV5-6 and TRBJ2-3, with a possible D match to TRBD2 (6 bases). Trimming left V 0 bases short and J 5 bases short, with 7 bases between. CDR3 length: 13 amino acids. CDR1 and CDR2 from the germline V gene are SGHDT and YYEEEE. CDR3 bases: TGTGCCAGCAGCTTGGAGCGGGTAGATACGCAGTATTTT. Translation gives CASSLERVDTQYF. The complete variable domain, with remaining parts taken from reference TRBV5-6 and TRBJ2-3, reads DAGVTQSPTHLIKTRGQQVTLRCSPKSGHDTVSWYQQALGQGPQFIFQYYEEEERQRGNFPDRFSGHQFPNYSSELNVNALLLGDSALYLCASSLERVDTQYFGPGTRLTVL.

This clone was recorded a few times. The chain joins TRBV5-4 to TRBJ2-7; 10 bases agree with TRBD1. CDR3 length: 14 amino acids. V shed 4 bases and J 3 bases; nucleotides not matched to a gene: 4. Germline V gene lookup returns CDR1 SGHNT and CDR2 YYREEE (reference sequence). CDR3 DNA sequence: TGTGCCAGCAGCCCCGGGACAGGGGTCTACGAGCAGTACTTC. Its translation is CASSPGTGVYEQYF. The whole variable domain, filled in from reference TRBV5-4 and TRBJ2-7, reads ETGVTQSPTHLIKTRGQQVTLRCSSQSGHNTVSWYQQALGQGPQFIFQYYREEENGRGNFPPRFSGLQFPNYSSELNVNALELDDSALYLCASSPGTGVYEQYFGPGTRLTVT.

The genes are TRBV27 and TRBJ2-7; 8 bases fit TRBD1. CDR3 length: 15 residues. Trimming removed 6 bases from V and 3 bases from J; junction bases left unmatched: 10. Germline assignment: CDR1 MNHEY and CDR2 SMNVEV (reference sequence). The CDR3 nucleotides are TGTGCCAGCAGCCAGGACAGGGCACGGTTCTACGAGCAGTACTTC. Amino acid sequence: CASSQDRARFYEQYF.

V is TRBV9 and J is TRBJ1-1; D uncertain. Trimming shortened V by 2 bases and J by 3 bases, and 11 bases separated the two germline ends. CDR1 is SGDLS and CDR2 is YYNGEE in the germline V gene. The CDR3 totals 14 residues. The CDR3 nucleotides read TGTGCCAGCAGCGTTGCCACGGACCACACTGAAGCTTTCTTT. This gives the protein CASSVATDHTEAFF.

This sequence joins TRBV29-1 and TRBJ2-2, with D maybe TRBD1 (7 bases). V lost 1 base and J 0 bases, leaving 9 bases between the germline ends. The CDR3 runs 15 residues. CDR1 and CDR2 (germline): SQVTM, ANQGSEA. In nucleotides, the CDR3 is TGCAGCGTTGAAGCAGGGGGGACGAACACCGGGGAGCTGTTTTTT. Residues: CSVEAGGTNTGELFF.

The V call is TRBV7-9, the J call TRBJ2-2; TRBD1 matches 7 bases. J gave up 4 bases and V 5 bases, and 7 bases lay outside the gene matches. From germline, CDR1 is SEHNR and CDR2 FQNEAQ (reference sequence). This CDR3 spans 15 amino acids. CDR3 protein: CASSPMTGTTGELFF. In DNA, the CDR3 is TGTGCCAGCAGCCCAATGACAGGGACCACCGGGGAGCTGTTTTTT.

The chain employs TRBV28 and TRBJ2-5; D not certain. The V end was cut by 2 bases, the J end by 1 base, with 2 bases between. Germline V gene lookup returns CDR1 MDHEN and CDR2 SYDVKM. CDR3 length: 12 residues. The CDR3 DNA follows: TGTGCCAGCAGTTTAGTCCAAGAGACCCAGTACTTC. This translates into CASSLVQETQYF.

This clone appeared a few times. The chain has TRBV20-1 and TRBJ2-5, with D maybe TRBD1 (6 bases). CDR1 is DFQATT, CDR2 SNEGSKA, per germline (reference sequence). This CDR3 is 11 amino acids long. CDR3 DNA: TGCAGCCTCGGGACATCGGAGACCCAGTACTTC. Amino acid sequence: CSLGTSETQYF.

The sample holds one count of this clone. The chain links TRBV7-9 to TRBJ2-3, with 7 bases fitting TRBD2. Germline-derived CDR1 and CDR2 are SEHNR and FQNEAQ (reference sequence). The CDR3 spans 16 residues. With 5 bases clipped from V and 0 bases from J, the junction kept 8 bases outside the gene matches. CDR3 region: CASSAQGGGSTDTQYF. The CDR3 DNA follows: TGTGCCAGCAGCGCTCAGGGCGGGGGAAGCACAGATACGCAGTATTTT.

The chain links TRBV9 to TRBJ2-2; the D gene is possibly TRBD2 (5 bases). Germline V gives CDR1 SGDLS, CDR2 YYNGEE. The CDR3 is made up of 13 amino acids. Deletions cut 8 bases from V and 0 bases from J, with 8 bases between. CDR3 coding DNA: TGTGCCAGGGACTCCTCGAACACCGGGGAGCTGTTTTTT. This translates into CARDSSNTGELFF.

This clone appeared a few times. The chain carries TRBV12-5 and TRBJ2-3, with 8 positions matching TRBD2. The CDR3 contains 15 residues. The V gene's germline CDR1 is LGHNT and CDR2 FRNRAP. Unmatched junction bases numbered 3, after V lost 0 bases and J lost 4 bases. DNA of the CDR3: TGTGCTAGTGGTTTGGTAGTCGGGGGGGCAGATACGCAGTATTTT. It is translated as CASGLVVGGADTQYF.

The gene calls are TRBV2 and TRBJ2-1; TRBD2 agrees at 11 bases. V lost 5 bases to trimming and J lost 7 bases; unmatched junction nucleotides: 4. The CDR3 loop spans 14 amino acids. CDR1 and CDR2 (germline): SNHLY, FYNNEI. Here the CDR3 DNA reads TGTGCCAGCAGTATAGCGGGGGGGCTGAATGAGCAGTTCTTC. It encodes CASSIAGGLNEQFF.

The table lists this clone with a few counts. The chain links TRBV4-1 to TRBJ2-7, with 10 positions matching TRBD1. The CDR3 spans 14 residues. The ends lost 7 bases at V and 6 bases at J; junction bases unmatched: 9. Germline-derived CDR1 and CDR2 are MGHRA and YSYEKL. The CDR3 loop is CASNPGQGQREQYF. The CDR3 bases are TGCGCCAGCAATCCGGGACAGGGGCAGCGCGAGCAGTACTTC.

This clone was found once. The chain has TRBV5-1 and TRBJ2-7; D is possibly TRBD1 (5 bases). The V end lost 7 bases, the J end lost 3 bases, and 14 bases lay between the germline ends. Per the germline V gene, CDR1 is SGHRS and CDR2 is YFSETQ. The CDR3 length is 13 residues. CDR3 DNA: TGCGCCAGCTCACACGGGCAGGGCTACGAGCAGTACTTC. Translation: CASSHGQGYEQYF.

The genes are TRBV9 and TRBJ1-1; no definite D call. V shed 3 bases and J shed 3 bases, with 3 bases lying between them. The CDR3 spans 11 residues. Per germline, CDR1 SGDLS and CDR2 YYNGEE. The DNA of the CDR3 is TGTGCCAGCAGCGGAGACACTGAAGCTTTCTTT. Translation: CASSGDTEAFF. Together with reference TRBV9 and TRBJ1-1, the CDR3 gives the full variable domain: DSGVTQTPKHLITATGQRVTLRCSPRSGDLSVYWYQQSLDQGLQFLIQYYNGEERAKGNILERFSAQQFPDLHSELNLSSLELGDSALYFCASSGDTEAFFGQGTRLTVV.

The chain uses TRBV10-1 and TRBJ1-6, with a weak D call TRBD1 (5 bases). The CDR3 has 13 amino acids. Germline CDR1 WNHNN, CDR2 SYGVQD (reference sequence). V lost 5 bases to trimming and J lost 7 bases, with 9 bases between them. The CDR3, as DNA: TGCGCCAGCAGTTCGGCAGGGAATTCACCCCTCCACTTT. It specifies CASSSAGNSPLHF.

This chain connects TRBV28 to TRBJ2-7; D possibly corresponds to TRBD2 (7 bases). The V end lost 7 bases, the J end lost 2 bases, and 18 bases lay between the germline ends. The CDR3 consists of 15 residues. The V gene's germline CDR1 is MDHEN and CDR2 SYDVKM. Here the CDR3 reads CASIPGGHLPYEQYF. Written as DNA, the CDR3 is TGTGCCAGCATCCCGGGGGGACATCTGCCCTACGAGCAGTACTTC.

V usage is TRBV6-5 and J usage is TRBJ2-4; no clear D. Trimming removed 2 bases from V and 7 bases from J, with 9 bases in between. The CDR3 loop spans 13 amino acids. Germline CDR1 reads MNHEY; CDR2 reads SVGAGI. CDR3 residues: CASSYELGNIQYF. The CDR3 DNA is TGTGCCAGCAGTTACGAGCTAGGGAACATTCAGTACTTC.